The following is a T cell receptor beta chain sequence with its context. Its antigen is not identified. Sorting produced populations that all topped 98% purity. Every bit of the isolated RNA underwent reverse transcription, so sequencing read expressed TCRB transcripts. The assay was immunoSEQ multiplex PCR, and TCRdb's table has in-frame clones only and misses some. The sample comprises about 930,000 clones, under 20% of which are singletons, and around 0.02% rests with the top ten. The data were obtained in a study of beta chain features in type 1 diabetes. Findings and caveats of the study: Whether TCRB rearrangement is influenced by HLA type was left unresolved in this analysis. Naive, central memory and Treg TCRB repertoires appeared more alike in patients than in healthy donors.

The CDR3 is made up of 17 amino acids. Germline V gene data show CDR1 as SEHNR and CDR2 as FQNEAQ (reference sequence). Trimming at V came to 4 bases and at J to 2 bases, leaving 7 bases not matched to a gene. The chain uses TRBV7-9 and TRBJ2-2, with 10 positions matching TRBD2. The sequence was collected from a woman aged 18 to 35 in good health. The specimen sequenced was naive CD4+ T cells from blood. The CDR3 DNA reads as TGTGCCAGCAGCTATAGGACTAGCGGTACCAACACCGGGGAGCTGTTTTTT. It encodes CASSYRTSGTNTGELFF.